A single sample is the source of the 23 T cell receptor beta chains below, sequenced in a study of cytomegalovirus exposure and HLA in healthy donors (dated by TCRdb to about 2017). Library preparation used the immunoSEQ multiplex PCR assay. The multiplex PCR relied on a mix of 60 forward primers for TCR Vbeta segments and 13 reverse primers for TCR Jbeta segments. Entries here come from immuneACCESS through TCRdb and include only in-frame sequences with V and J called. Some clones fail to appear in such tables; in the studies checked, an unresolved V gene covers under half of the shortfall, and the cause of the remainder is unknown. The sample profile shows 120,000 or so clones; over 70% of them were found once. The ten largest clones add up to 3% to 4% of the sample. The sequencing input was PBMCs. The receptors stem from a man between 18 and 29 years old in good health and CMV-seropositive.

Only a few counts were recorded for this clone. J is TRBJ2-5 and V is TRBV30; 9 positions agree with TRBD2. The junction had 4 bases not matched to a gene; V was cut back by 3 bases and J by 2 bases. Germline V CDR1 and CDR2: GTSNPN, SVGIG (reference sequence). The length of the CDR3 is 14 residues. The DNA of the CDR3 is TGTGCCTGGAGGCCGACTAGCGGTCAAGAGACCCAGTACTTC. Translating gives CAWRPTSGQETQYF.

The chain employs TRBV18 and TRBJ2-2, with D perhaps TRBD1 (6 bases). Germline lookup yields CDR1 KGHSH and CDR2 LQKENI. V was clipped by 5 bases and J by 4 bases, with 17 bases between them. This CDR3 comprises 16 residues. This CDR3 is CASSNRPTGSTGELFF. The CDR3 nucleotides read TGTGCCAGCTCAAATAGGCCAACAGGGTCCACCGGGGAGCTGTTTTTT.

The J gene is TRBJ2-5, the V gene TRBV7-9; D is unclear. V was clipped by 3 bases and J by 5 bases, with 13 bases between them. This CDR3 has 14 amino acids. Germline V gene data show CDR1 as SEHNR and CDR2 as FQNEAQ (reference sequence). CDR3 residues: CASSLVQVSETQYF. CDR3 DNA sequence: TGTGCCAGCAGCTTGGTTCAGGTGTCGGAGACCCAGTACTTC. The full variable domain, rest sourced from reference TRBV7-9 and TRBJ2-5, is DTGVSQNPRHKITKRGQNVTFRCDPISEHNRLYWYRQTLGQGPEFLTYFQNEAQLEKSRLLSDRFSAERPKGSFSTLEIQRTEQGDSAMYLCASSLVQVSETQYFGPGTRLLVL.

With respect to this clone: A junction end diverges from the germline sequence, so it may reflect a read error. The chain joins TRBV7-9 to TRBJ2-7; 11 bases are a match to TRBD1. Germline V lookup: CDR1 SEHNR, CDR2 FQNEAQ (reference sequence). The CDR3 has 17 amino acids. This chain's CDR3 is CSSSLGQGGLASYEQYF. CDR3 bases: TGTTCCAGCAGCCTGGGACAGGGGGGGCTTGCCTCCTACGAGCAGTACTTC.

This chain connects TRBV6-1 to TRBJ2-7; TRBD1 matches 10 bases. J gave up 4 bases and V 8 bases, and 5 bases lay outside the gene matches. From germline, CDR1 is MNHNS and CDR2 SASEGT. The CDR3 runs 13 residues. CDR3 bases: TGTGCCAGCGGATCGGGACAGGGGTACGAGCAGTACTTC. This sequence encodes CASGSGQGYEQYF.

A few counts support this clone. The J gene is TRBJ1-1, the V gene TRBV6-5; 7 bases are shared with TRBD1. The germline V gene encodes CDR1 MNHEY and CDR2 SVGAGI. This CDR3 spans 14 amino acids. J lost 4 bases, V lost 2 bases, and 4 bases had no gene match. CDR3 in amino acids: CASSYHRGSTEAFF. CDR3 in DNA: TGTGCCAGCAGTTACCACAGGGGTAGCACTGAAGCTTTCTTT.

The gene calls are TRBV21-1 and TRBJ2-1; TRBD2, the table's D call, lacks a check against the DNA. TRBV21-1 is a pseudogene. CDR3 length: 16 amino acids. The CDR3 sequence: CARWKWGDPVADEQFF. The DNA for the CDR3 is TGTGCCAGATGGAAGTGGGGGGATCCTGTTGCGGATGAGCAGTTCTTC.

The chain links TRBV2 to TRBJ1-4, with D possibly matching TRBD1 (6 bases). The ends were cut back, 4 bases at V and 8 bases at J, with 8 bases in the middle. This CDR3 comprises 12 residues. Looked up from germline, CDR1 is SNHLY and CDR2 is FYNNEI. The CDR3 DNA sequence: TGTGCCAGCAGTGTAAGGGGGGAAAAACTGTTTTTT. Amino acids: CASSVRGEKLFF.

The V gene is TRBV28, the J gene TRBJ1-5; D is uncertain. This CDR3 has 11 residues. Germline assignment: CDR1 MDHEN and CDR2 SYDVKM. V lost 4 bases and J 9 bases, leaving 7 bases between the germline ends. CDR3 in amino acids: CASSSERPQHF. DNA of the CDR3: TGTGCCAGCAGTTCCGAGAGGCCCCAGCATTTT.

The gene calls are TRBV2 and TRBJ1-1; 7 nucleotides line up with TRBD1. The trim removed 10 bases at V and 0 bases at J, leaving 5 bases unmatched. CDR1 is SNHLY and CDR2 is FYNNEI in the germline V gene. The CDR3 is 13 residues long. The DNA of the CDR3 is TGTGCCACCCAGGGGGAGATGAACACTGAAGCTTTCTTT. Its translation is CATQGEMNTEAFF.

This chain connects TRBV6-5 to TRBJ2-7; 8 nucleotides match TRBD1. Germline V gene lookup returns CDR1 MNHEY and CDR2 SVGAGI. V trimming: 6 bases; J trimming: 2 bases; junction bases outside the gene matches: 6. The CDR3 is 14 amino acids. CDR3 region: CASSPTGATYEQYF. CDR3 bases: TGTGCCAGCAGCCCGACAGGGGCCACCTACGAGCAGTACTTC.

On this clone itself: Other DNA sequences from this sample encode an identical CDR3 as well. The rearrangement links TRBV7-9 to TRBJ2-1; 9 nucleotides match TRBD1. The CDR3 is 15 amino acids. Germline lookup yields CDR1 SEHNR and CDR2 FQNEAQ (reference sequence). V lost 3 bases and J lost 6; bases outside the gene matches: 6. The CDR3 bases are TGTGCCAGCAGCTTGGATCGGGACAGGGCCAATGAGCAGTTCTTC. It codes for CASSLDRDRANEQFF.

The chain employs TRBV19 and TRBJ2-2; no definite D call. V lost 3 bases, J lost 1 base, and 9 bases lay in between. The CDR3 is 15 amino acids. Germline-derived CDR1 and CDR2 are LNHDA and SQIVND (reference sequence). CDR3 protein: CASSIRGLNTGELFF. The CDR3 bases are TGTGCCAGTAGTATTCGTGGGCTGAACACCGGGGAGCTGTTTTTT.

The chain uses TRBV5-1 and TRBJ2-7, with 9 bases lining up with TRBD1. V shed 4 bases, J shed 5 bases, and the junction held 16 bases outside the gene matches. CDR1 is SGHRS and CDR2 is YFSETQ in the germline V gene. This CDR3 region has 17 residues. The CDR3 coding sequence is TGCGCCAGCAGCCTACCTACAGGGACAGGGAAAGATGACGAGCAGTACTTC. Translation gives CASSLPTGTGKDDEQYF.

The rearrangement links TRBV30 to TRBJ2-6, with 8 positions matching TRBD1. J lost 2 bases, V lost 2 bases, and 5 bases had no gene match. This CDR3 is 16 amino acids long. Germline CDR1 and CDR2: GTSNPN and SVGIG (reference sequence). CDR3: CAWSRRRGPGANVLTF. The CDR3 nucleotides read TGTGCCTGGAGTCGGCGCAGGGGGCCTGGGGCCAACGTCCTGACTTTC.

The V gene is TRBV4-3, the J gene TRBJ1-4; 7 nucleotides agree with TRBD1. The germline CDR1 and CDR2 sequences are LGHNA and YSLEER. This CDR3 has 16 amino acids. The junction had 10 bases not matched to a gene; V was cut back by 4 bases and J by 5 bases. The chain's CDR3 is CASSPRQGGSNEKLFF. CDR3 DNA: TGCGCCAGCAGCCCGAGACAGGGAGGTTCGAATGAAAAACTGTTTTTT.

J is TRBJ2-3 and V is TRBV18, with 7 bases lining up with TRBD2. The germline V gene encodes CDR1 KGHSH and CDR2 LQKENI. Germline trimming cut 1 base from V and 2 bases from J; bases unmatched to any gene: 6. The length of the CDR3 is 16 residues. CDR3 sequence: CASSPRRGTNTDTQYF. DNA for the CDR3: TGTGCCAGCTCACCACGGCGGGGGACCAACACAGATACGCAGTATTTT. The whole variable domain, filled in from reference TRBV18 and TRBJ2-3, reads NAGVMQNPRHLVRRRGQEARLRCSPMKGHSHVYWYRQLPEEGLKFMVYLQKENIIDESGMPKERFSAEFPKEGPSILRIQQVVRGDSAAYFCASSPRRGTNTDTQYFGPGTRLTVL.

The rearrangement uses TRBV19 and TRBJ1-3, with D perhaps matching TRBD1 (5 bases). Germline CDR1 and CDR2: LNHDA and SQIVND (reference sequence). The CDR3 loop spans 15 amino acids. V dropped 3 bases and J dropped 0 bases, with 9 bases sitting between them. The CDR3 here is CASSISGNSGNTIYF. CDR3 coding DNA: TGTGCCAGTAGTATTTCAGGGAACTCTGGAAACACCATATATTTT.

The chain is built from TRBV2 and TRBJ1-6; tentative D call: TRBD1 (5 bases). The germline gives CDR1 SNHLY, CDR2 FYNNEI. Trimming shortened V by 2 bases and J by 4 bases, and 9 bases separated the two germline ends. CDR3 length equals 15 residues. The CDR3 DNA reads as TGTGCCAGCAGTGAACAGAGACAGTATAATTCACCCCTCCACTTT. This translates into CASSEQRQYNSPLHF.

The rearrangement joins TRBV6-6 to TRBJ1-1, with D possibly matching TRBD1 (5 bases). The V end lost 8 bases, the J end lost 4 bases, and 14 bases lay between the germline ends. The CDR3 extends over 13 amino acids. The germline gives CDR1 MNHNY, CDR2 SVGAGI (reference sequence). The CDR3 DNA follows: TGTGCCAGCTTTTCGGGGGTAGGCACTGAAGCTTTCTTT. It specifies CASFSGVGTEAFF.

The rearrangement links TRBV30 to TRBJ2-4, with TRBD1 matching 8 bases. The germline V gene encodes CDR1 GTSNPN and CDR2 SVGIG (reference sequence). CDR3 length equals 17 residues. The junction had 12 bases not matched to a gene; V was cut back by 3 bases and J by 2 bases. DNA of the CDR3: TGTGCCTGGAGCCGAGACAGGACAGGGTTGACCAAAAACATTCAGTACTTC. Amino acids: CAWSRDRTGLTKNIQYF.

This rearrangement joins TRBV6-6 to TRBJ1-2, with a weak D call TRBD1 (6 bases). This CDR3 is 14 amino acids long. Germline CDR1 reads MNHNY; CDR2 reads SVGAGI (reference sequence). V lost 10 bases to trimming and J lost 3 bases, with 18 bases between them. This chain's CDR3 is CATGGQSGDYGYTF. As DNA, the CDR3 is TGTGCCACCGGAGGACAGTCCGGAGACTATGGCTACACCTTC.

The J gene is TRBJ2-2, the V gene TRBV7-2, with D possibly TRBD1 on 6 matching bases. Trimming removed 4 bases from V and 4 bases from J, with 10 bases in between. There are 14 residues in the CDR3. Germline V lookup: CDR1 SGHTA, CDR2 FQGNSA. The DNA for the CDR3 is TGTGCCAGCAGCTCCAACAGGGCCACCGGGGAGCTGTTTTTT. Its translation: CASSSNRATGELFF.